The clone carrying this T cell receptor (beta chain) is judged large. Its matching antigen is unknown. TCRdb redid the calling of the multiplex PCR reads with MiXCR, one entry per CDR3 protein. The repertoire has 1,200 or so distinct CDR3 sequences, 20% of them found once; the top ten carry roughly 6.5%. Cells sorted as Tregs were CD4+, CD25+ and CD127-/low. General study points: Tumor memory CD4+ T cell TCR gene usage was found to cluster with blood and lymph node memory CD4+ cells and with lymph node naive CD4+ cells.

The source material was Tregs sorted from blood. The sequence was collected from a female donor with breast cancer.

CDR3 sequence: CASSLQLTYGYTF. The CDR3 DNA reads as TGTGCCAGCAGTTTACAGCTTACCTATGGCTACACCTTC. This rearrangement joins TRBV12-3 or TRBV12-4 to TRBJ1-2; D is uncertain. CDR3 length: 13 amino acids. Trimming pared 2 bases from V and 4 bases from J, leaving 8 bases between.